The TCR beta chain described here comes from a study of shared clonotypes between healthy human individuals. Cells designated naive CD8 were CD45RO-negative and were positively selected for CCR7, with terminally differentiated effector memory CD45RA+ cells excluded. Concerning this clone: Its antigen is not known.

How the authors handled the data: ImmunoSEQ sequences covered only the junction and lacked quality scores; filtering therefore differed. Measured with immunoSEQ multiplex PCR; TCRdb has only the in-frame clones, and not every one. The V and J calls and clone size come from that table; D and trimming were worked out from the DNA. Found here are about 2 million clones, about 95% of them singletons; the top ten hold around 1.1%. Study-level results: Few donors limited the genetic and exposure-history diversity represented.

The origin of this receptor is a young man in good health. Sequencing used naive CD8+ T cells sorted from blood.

The CDR3 coding sequence is TGTGCCAGCAGTTTACTAACGGGACAGGGCGTCCACGAGCAGTACTTC. It specifies CASSLLTGQGVHEQYF. The chain couples TRBV27 to TRBJ2-7, with 9 bases matching TRBD1. Germline CDR1 is MNHEY and CDR2 is SMNVEV (reference sequence). The CDR3 is made up of 16 amino acids. The V segment lost 2 bases and the J segment 5 bases; nucleotides outside the gene matches: 10.